This TCR beta chain comes out of a study of control samples from healthy donors and cancer patients. CDR1 is MDHEN, CDR2 SYDVKM, per germline. Trimming took off 5 bases at V and 0 bases at J, with 14 bases between the two ends. This CDR3 spans 15 amino acids. Measured with immunoSEQ multiplex PCR; TCRdb has only the in-frame clones, and not every one. The repertoire holds over 70,000 clones, with approximately 88% as singletons. This receptor was obtained from a woman between 45 and 60 years old with colorectal cancer. What was sequenced was PBMCs. This chain links TRBV28 with TRBJ2-7; D is possibly TRBD2 (6 bases). CDR3 in amino acids: CASSPGTGDSYEQYV. The CDR3 DNA reads TGTGCCAGCAGTCCGGGGACGGGGGACTCCTACGAGCAGTACGTC.